This is a list of T cell receptor beta chains from one sample in a study of shared clonotypes between healthy human individuals. TCRdb keeps only in-frame clones here, not all; method: immunoSEQ multiplex PCR. The sample has 600,000 or so clones; roughly 95% are singletons. Sequenced material: naive CD8+ T cells sorted from blood. The receptors shown here come from a woman aged 30 to 39 in good health. CDR3s include the opening cysteine and the closing phenylalanine or tryptophan. The order of the fields is CDR3 length, V gene, clone size, D gene, J gene, CDR3 DNA, CDR3 protein. A D gene is named only where the DNA matches it firmly. Only part of the rows carry a size: once, few, many, or a class if the clone is expanded.

>14|TRBV19|once|-|TRBJ1-1
TGTGCCAGTAGTATAGGTTGGATGAACACTGAAGCCTTCTTT
CASSIGWMNTEAFF
>19|TRBV2|-|-|TRBJ2-7
TGTGCCAGCAGCGAAAGGTCAGGAACCCGGACGCTTGGGCTCTACGAGCAGTACTTC
CASSERSGTRTLGLYEQYF
>17|TRBV4-1|-|-|TRBJ1-5
TGCGCCAGCAGCCAAGAAGGGAGGGCCGCCGCCAATCAGCCCCAGCATTTT
CASSQEGRAAANQPQHF
>16|TRBV9|-|TRBD2|TRBJ2-1
TGTGCCAGCAGCCCTCCAAGCGGGAACTCCTACAATGAGCAGTTCTTC
CASSPPSGNSYNEQFF
>15|TRBV10-3|-|-|TRBJ2-3
TGTGCCATCAGTGTTGGAGGGTTCGGCACAGATACGCAGTATTTT
CAISVGGFGTDTQYF
>16|TRBV4-2|-|-|TRBJ2-7
TGTGCCAGCAGCCAAGACCCCGGGTTGGCTACCGTCGAGCAGTACTTC
CASSQDPGLATVEQYF
>12|TRBV7-9|-|-|TRBJ2-7
TGTGCCAGCAGCCTCGGATCGTACGAGCAGTACTTC
CASSLGSYEQYF
>15|TRBV29-1|-|TRBD2|TRBJ2-5
TGCAGCGTTGAAGAAGTAGCGGGAGATGAAGAGACCCAGTACTTC
CSVEEVAGDEETQYF
>13|TRBV5-1|-|-|TRBJ2-7
TGCGCCAGCAGCTTGGGGGTAATGAACGAGCAGTACTTC
CASSLGVMNEQYF
>16|TRBV19|-|-|TRBJ2-7
TGTGCCAGTAGTATAGATCTATCCAGCGGGTCCTACGAGCAGTACTTC
CASSIDLSSGSYEQYF
>15|TRBV19|few|TRBD1|TRBJ1-5
TGTGCCAGTAGTCTCCGGCAGGGGGCTTATCAGCCCCAGCATTTT
CASSLRQGAYQPQHF
>16|TRBV19|-|TRBD2|TRBJ2-2
TGTGCCAGTATGGAGAATGGCGGGAGCTACACCGGGGAGCTGTTTTTT
CASMENGGSYTGELFF
>13|TRBV11-2|once|-|TRBJ2-3
TGTGCCAGCAGAATTCTTAGCACAGATACGCAGTATTTT
CASRILSTDTQYF
>13|TRBV7-8|-|-|TRBJ2-7
TGTGCCAGCAGCTTAGAGGCGAGAAGGGAGCAGTACTTC
CASSLEARREQYF
>14|TRBV27|-|TRBD2|TRBJ2-1
TGTGCCAGCAGGCTAGCGGAGTATGGGAATGAGCAGTTCTTC
CASRLAEYGNEQFF
>14|TRBV30|-|TRBD1|TRBJ2-3
TGTGCCTGTAAGACAGGGCCCGGCCCAGATACGCAGTATTTT
CACKTGPGPDTQYF
>13|TRBV5-6|-|-|TRBJ1-2
TGTGCCAGCAGCTTGGGGTCAGCCTATGGCTACACCTTC
CASSLGSAYGYTF
>14|TRBV7-8|-|-|TRBJ1-1
TGTGCCAGCAGCCCGCGCGTGATGAACACTGAAGCTTTCTTT
CASSPRVMNTEAFF
>13|TRBV10-1|-|-|TRBJ1-2
TGCGCCAGCAGTGAAAGTCGGAGATATGGCTACACCTTC
CASSESRRYGYTF
>12|TRBV5-1|-|-|TRBJ2-1
TGCGCCAGCAGCTGGAGCGCCAATGAGCAGTTCTTC
CASSWSANEQFF
>15|TRBV19|-|-|TRBJ2-1
TGTGCCAGTAGCGGCCATTGGACGGGTTCCAATGAGCAGTTCTTC
CASSGHWTGSNEQFF
>12|TRBV28|-|TRBD1|TRBJ2-7
TGTGCCAGCAGGGCGACAGGGAACGAGCAGTACTTC
CASRATGNEQYF
>13|TRBV9|-|-|TRBJ2-2
TGTGCCAGCACCCAAGGCGGCGCCGGGGAGCTGTTTTTT
CASTQGGAGELFF
>11|TRBV29-1|-|-|TRBJ1-1
TGCAGCGTTGTGATGAACACTGAAGCTTTCTTT
CSVVMNTEAFF
>15|TRBV5-8|-|-|TRBJ1-5
TGTGCCAGCAGCTTTTTCGGTAATAGCAATCAGCCCCAGCATTTT
CASSFFGNSNQPQHF
>14|TRBV11-2|-|TRBD1|TRBJ2-7
TGTGCCAGCAGCTTAGGAGCAGGGGGATACGAGCAGTACTTC
CASSLGAGGYEQYF
>16|TRBV19|-|-|TRBJ1-4
TGTGCCAGTAGTGCCTCACAGGAGGGTCCTAGTGAAAAACTGTTTTTT
CASSASQEGPSEKLFF
>13|TRBV29-1|-|TRBD2|TRBJ2-1
TGCAGCGCAGAGACTAGCGGGTTCAATGAGCAGTTCTTC
CSAETSGFNEQFF
>16|TRBV6-6|once|TRBD1|TRBJ1-3
TGTGCCAGCAGACAACCGAAGACAGGGACAGGAAACACCATATATTTT
CASRQPKTGTGNTIYF
>15|TRBV11-2|-|-|TRBJ2-5
TGTGCCAGCAGCCTATTCCACAGGGGAGGAGAGACCCAGTACTTC
CASSLFHRGGETQYF
>15|TRBV28|-|-|TRBJ2-5
TGTGCCAGCAGTTTATATAGCGATGGTGGAAAGACCCAGTACTTC
CASSLYSDGGKTQYF
>13|TRBV29-1|-|-|TRBJ2-7
TGCAGTGCCCTCGGGGGTGCCACCTACGAGCAGTACTTC
CSALGGATYEQYF
>13|TRBV5-1|-|-|TRBJ2-5
TGCGCCAGCAGCCCCGAATGGGGTGAGACCCAGTACTTC
CASSPEWGETQYF
>14|TRBV11-2|-|TRBD2|TRBJ2-7
TGTGCCAGCCGCGCGAGCGGGAGTAGTTACGAGCAGTACTTC
CASRASGSSYEQYF
>17|TRBV9|-|TRBD1|TRBJ2-3
TGTGCCAGCAGCGTTACGGGACAGGGGACTAGCACAGATACGCAGTATTTT
CASSVTGQGTSTDTQYF
>15|TRBV10-3|-|-|TRBJ1-4
TGTGCCATCAGTGGTTCAGGGCTCCCAGGAGAAAAACTGTTTTTT
CAISGSGLPGEKLFF
>13|TRBV13|-|-|TRBJ2-2
TGTGCCAGCAGCTTAGTGGTCATCGGGGAGCTGTTTTTT
CASSLVVIGELFF
>15|TRBV7-9|-|-|TRBJ2-3
TGTGCCAGCAGCTTCCTTCAGCGGAGCACAGATACGCAGTATTTT
CASSFLQRSTDTQYF
>14|TRBV9|-|-|TRBJ2-7
TGTGCCAGCAGCCCCCGGGCAGGGACCTACGAGCAGTACTTC
CASSPRAGTYEQYF
>14|TRBV2|-|-|TRBJ1-1
TGTGCCAGCAGGAGGGATCCCCGGGGCACTGAAGCTTTCTTT
CASRRDPRGTEAFF
>15|TRBV6-5|-|TRBD2|TRBJ2-1
TGTGCCAGCAGAGAGACTAGCTACCCCTTCAATGAGCAGTTCTTC
CASRETSYPFNEQFF
>14|TRBV28|once|-|TRBJ2-7
TGTGCCAGCTCTCTCGACCCAGATTCCTACGAGCAGTACTTC
CASSLDPDSYEQYF
>15|TRBV28|-|TRBD1|TRBJ2-4
TGTGCCAGCAGAGTGAGGGGGCGCTTAAGAAACATTCAGTACTTC
CASRVRGRLRNIQYF
>15|TRBV2|-|TRBD2|TRBJ2-3
TGTGCCAGCAAGGTGGCTAGCGGTACCACAGATACGCAGTATTTT
CASKVASGTTDTQYF
>15|TRBV4-1|-|-|TRBJ2-7
TGCGCCAGCAGCCAAGGCCCCGGGGCTCCCTACGAGCAGTACTTC
CASSQGPGAPYEQYF
>12|TRBV10-3|once|-|TRBJ2-7
TGTGCCATCAGTGGTCCAGGGGACGAGCAGTACTTC
CAISGPGDEQYF
>14|TRBV28|once|-|TRBJ1-5
TGTGCCAGCAGTATCCTTGGCGGTAATCAGCCCCAGCATTTT
CASSILGGNQPQHF